Following are 3 T cell receptor beta chains from one sample sequenced in a study of cytomegalovirus exposure and HLA in healthy donors. PCR primers comprised 60 Vbeta and 13 Jbeta primers. Clones were read by immunoSEQ multiplex PCR, and TCRdb kept only the in-frame ones, dropping some. The data contain 180,000 or so clones, more than 70% of them singletons. Material: PBMCs. Source of these receptors: a girl aged 10 to 17 in good health and CMV-seropositive.

The chain is built from TRBV30 and TRBJ1-2; D is perhaps TRBD1 (5 bases). Trimming removed 2 bases at V and 4 bases at J, with 14 bases between. This CDR3 has 14 residues. The germline gives CDR1 GTSNPN, CDR2 SVGIG (reference sequence). The CDR3 is CAWSHISRAYGYTF. For the CDR3, the DNA is TGTGCCTGGAGTCATATCTCCAGGGCCTATGGCTACACCTTC.

This sequence joins TRBV19 and TRBJ2-1, with a possible D match to TRBD2 (5 bases). The CDR3 spans 15 residues. Germline values: CDR1 LNHDA, CDR2 SQIVND (reference sequence). Trimming took 7 bases from V and 0 from J, leaving 13 bases between them. The CDR3 nucleotides are TGTGCCAGTACAACAAGCGGAAGCTCCTACAATGAGCAGTTCTTC. Its protein is CASTTSGSSYNEQFF.

The chain joins TRBV7-9 to TRBJ2-2, with D perhaps matching TRBD1 (6 bases). The V end lost 5 bases, the J end lost 2 bases, and 15 bases lay between the germline ends. The CDR3 extends over 16 amino acids. Germline-derived CDR1 and CDR2 are SEHNR and FQNEAQ (reference sequence). CDR3 residues: CASSLSGTTNTGELFF. Here the CDR3 DNA reads TGTGCCAGCAGCCTCTCTGGGACAACTAACACCGGGGAGCTGTTTTTT.